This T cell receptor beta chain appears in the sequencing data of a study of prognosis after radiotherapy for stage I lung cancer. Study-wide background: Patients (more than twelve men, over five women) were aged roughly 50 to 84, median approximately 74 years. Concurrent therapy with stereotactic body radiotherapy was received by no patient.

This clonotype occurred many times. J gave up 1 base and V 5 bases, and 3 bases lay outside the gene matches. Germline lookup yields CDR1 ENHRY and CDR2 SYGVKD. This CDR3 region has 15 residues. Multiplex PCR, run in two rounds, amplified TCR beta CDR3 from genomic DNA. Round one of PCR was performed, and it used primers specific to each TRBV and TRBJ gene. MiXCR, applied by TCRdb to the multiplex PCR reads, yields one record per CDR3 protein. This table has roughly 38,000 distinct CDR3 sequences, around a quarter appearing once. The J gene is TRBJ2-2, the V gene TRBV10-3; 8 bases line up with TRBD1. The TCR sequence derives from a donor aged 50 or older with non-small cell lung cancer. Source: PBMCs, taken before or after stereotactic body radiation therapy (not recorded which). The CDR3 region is CAISPDRGNTGELFF. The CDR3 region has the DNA TGTGCCATCAGTCCTGACAGGGGGAACACCGGGGAGCTGTTTTTT.